These 22 T cell receptor beta chains were sequenced from one sample in a study of blood T cell repertoires in COVID-19. Only in-frame clones appear in the TCRdb table, and some are missing; sequencing was by immunoSEQ multiplex PCR. The sample yields roughly 100,000 clones, around 87% seen once. Sequenced material: peripheral blood. The receptors were sampled from a man over 45 with acute or convalescent COVID-19.

This chain joins TRBV28 and TRBJ2-2; 7 nucleotides agree with TRBD1. This CDR3 has 15 residues. CDR1 MDHEN and CDR2 SYDVKM come from the germline V gene. Trimming removed 10 bases from V and 6 bases from J; junction bases left unmatched: 14. The CDR3 loop reads CATAGQERTAGELFF. The DNA for the CDR3 is TGTGCCACCGCAGGACAGGAAAGGACTGCCGGGGAGCTGTTTTTT.

This clone has just one count. J is TRBJ1-1 and V is TRBV4-1, with D maybe TRBD1 (6 bases). The V and J ends lost 5 bases and 5 bases respectively, with 12 bases between them. Looked up from germline, CDR1 is MGHRA and CDR2 is YSYEKL. This CDR3 contains 13 residues. The CDR3 DNA reads as TGCGCCAGCAGCAAACAGGGCGGAACTGAAGCTTTCTTT. Its protein is CASSKQGGTEAFF.

The CDR3 DNA reads TGTGCCAGCAGCCCCGAGGGCAGGGGGACGAACACTGAAGCTTTCTTT. It specifies CASSPEGRGTNTEAFF. V and J are TRBV7-9 and TRBJ1-1; 7 nucleotides match TRBD1. J was trimmed by 1 base and V by 5 bases; bases with no gene match: 10. The CDR3 extends over 16 amino acids. Germline V gene data show CDR1 as SEHNR and CDR2 as FQNEAQ (reference sequence).

This clone was detected only once. J is TRBJ2-1 and V is TRBV5-5, with TRBD2 matching over 7 bases. The CDR3 length is 15 residues. Germline V lookup: CDR1 SGHKS, CDR2 YYEKEE (reference sequence). V lost 0 bases and J lost 7; bases outside the gene matches: 7. The chain's CDR3 is CASSLGWAGENEQFF. The CDR3 region has the DNA TGTGCCAGCAGCTTGGGATGGGCGGGAGAAAATGAGCAGTTCTTC.

The chain links TRBV27 to TRBJ2-2; the D is unclear. V lost 2 bases to trimming and J lost 1 base, with 5 bases between them. The CDR3 extends over 14 amino acids. Germline V gene sequence: CDR1 MNHEY, CDR2 SMNVEV (reference sequence). The CDR3 region is CASSLGVNTGELFF. In DNA, the CDR3 is TGTGCCAGCAGTTTAGGAGTGAACACCGGGGAGCTGTTTTTT.

This clone was observed once. The chain has TRBV10-3 and TRBJ2-7; 7 nucleotides agree with TRBD1. The CDR3 contains 14 residues. Germline V gene sequence: CDR1 ENHRY, CDR2 SYGVKD. The V segment lost 0 bases and the J segment 4 bases; nucleotides outside the gene matches: 3. Here the CDR3 reads CAISESGGQYEQYF. CDR3 sequence (DNA): TGTGCCATCAGTGAGTCAGGGGGCCAGTACGAGCAGTACTTC.

The rearrangement joins TRBV7-2 to TRBJ2-2, with a tentative D call TRBD2 (7 bases). This CDR3 contains 15 residues. The germline CDR1 and CDR2 sequences are SGHTA and FQGNSA. Trimming shortened V by 3 bases and J by 4 bases, and 12 bases separated the two germline ends. CDR3 region: CASSFGGGGTGELFF. In nucleotides, the CDR3 is TGTGCCAGCAGCTTCGGGGGAGGGGGCACCGGGGAGCTGTTTTTT.

This chain links TRBV5-1 with TRBJ1-1, with TRBD1 matching over 7 bases. CDR3 length: 14 residues. After removal of 0 bases from V and 4 bases from J, the junction contained 3 bases not matched to a gene. Germline values: CDR1 SGHRS, CDR2 YFSETQ. The CDR3 DNA is TGCGCCAGCAGCTTGGCCGCAGGGGGCACTGAAGCTTTCTTT. This translates into CASSLAAGGTEAFF. Variable domain in full (rest from reference TRBV5-1 and TRBJ1-1): KAGVTQTPRYLIKTRGQQVTLSCSPISGHRSVSWYQQTPGQGLQFLFEYFSETQRNKGNFPGRFSGRQFSNSRSEMNVSTLELGDSALYLCASSLAAGGTEAFFGQGTRLTVV.

This chain uses TRBV5-8 with TRBJ2-2, with a tentative D call TRBD2 (6 bases). V was trimmed by 0 bases and J by 4 bases, leaving 7 bases between them. The germline V gene has CDR1 SGHTS and CDR2 YDEGEE. The CDR3 is 14 residues long. The CDR3 here is CASSLAGGTGELFF. CDR3 sequence (DNA): TGTGCCAGCAGCTTGGCCGGGGGCACCGGGGAGCTGTTTTTT.

CDR3 sequence (DNA): TGTGCCAGCGGGCATTTTGCCCCTCCCCTTGAGCAGTTCTTC. This sequence encodes CASGHFAPPLEQFF. The chain has TRBV7-9 and TRBJ2-1; D is uncertain. Germline V gene lookup returns CDR1 SEHNR and CDR2 FQNEAQ (reference sequence). The CDR3 runs 14 residues. Trimming left V 8 bases short and J 9 bases short, with 20 bases between.

J is TRBJ2-7 and V is TRBV28; 9 bases match TRBD2. V shed 3 bases, J shed 7 bases, and the junction held 10 bases outside the gene matches. The CDR3 is 15 residues long. The V gene's germline CDR1 is MDHEN and CDR2 SYDVKM. The CDR3 nucleotides read TGTGCCAGCAGTTTCCCGACAGCGGGAGGTGGGGAGCAGTACTTC. Protein: CASSFPTAGGGEQYF. Full variable domain (outside the CDR3, taken from reference TRBV28 and TRBJ2-7): DVKVTQSSRYLVKRTGEKVFLECVQDMDHENMFWYRQDPGLGLRLIYFSYDVKMKEKGDIPEGYSVSREKKERFSLILESASTNQTSMYLCASSFPTAGGGEQYFGPGTRLTVT.

The chain has TRBV30 and TRBJ1-2; D unresolved. This CDR3 contains 13 residues. Germline CDR1 reads GTSNPN; CDR2 reads SVGIG (reference sequence). V lost 0 bases, J lost 4 bases, and 9 bases lay in between. Here the CDR3 DNA reads TGTGCCTGGAGTGTGATGGGGAGCTATGGCTACACCTTC. This codes for CAWSVMGSYGYTF. The complete variable domain, with remaining parts taken from reference TRBV30 and TRBJ1-2, reads SQTIHQWPATLVQPVGSPLSLECTVEGTSNPNLYWYRQAAGRGLQLLFYSVGIGQISSEVPQNLSASRPQDRQFILSSKKLLLSDSGFYLCAWSVMGSYGYTFGSGTRLTVV.

The chain is built from TRBV7-9 and TRBJ2-3; D is perhaps TRBD1 (5 bases). Trimming took off 5 bases at V and 0 bases at J, with 12 bases between the two ends. Germline CDR1 is SEHNR and CDR2 is FQNEAQ (reference sequence). This CDR3 is built from 15 residues. This CDR3 reads CASSLRQTSTDTQYF. In DNA form, the CDR3 reads TGTGCCAGCAGCCTCCGACAGACGAGCACAGATACGCAGTATTTT.

This chain joins TRBV9 and TRBJ1-3, with TRBD1 identical over 7 bases. Germline V CDR1 and CDR2: SGDLS, YYNGEE. The V and J ends lost 4 bases and 2 bases, in that order; junction bases with no gene match: 6. This CDR3 is 15 amino acids long. The CDR3 nucleotides read TGTGCCAGCAGCTCCCCCAGGGGGGCTGGAAACACCATATATTTT. It is translated as CASSSPRGAGNTIYF.

V and J are TRBV7-2 and TRBJ2-1, with TRBD2 identical over 8 bases. This CDR3 is built from 18 residues. Germline CDR1 is SGHTA and CDR2 is FQGNSA. Losses at the gene ends were 1 base for V and 7 bases for J; bases not matched to a gene: 15. The CDR3 here is CASSLGPSGYRLRNEQFF. The CDR3 DNA is TGTGCCAGCAGCTTAGGGCCTAGCGGGTATCGTCTACGGAATGAGCAGTTCTTC.

CDR3 nucleotides: TGTGCCAGCAGTTACTCGAGGGAATCTCAGCCCCAGCATTTT. It codes for CASSYSRESQPQHF. The rearrangement joins TRBV6-6 to TRBJ1-5; D gene ambiguous. CDR1 is MNHNY and CDR2 is SVGAGI in the germline V gene (reference sequence). The CDR3 is 14 amino acids. V was cut by 0 bases and J by 6 bases, with 9 bases left in between.

The V and J genes are TRBV6-5 and TRBJ2-1; 12 bases line up with TRBD1. Germline V gene sequence: CDR1 MNHEY, CDR2 SVGAGI. J lost 4 bases, V lost 6 bases, and 4 bases had no gene match. The CDR3 runs to 15 residues. The CDR3 loop is CASSRDRGHYNEQFF. The CDR3 region has the DNA TGTGCCAGCAGCCGGGACAGGGGGCATTACAATGAGCAGTTCTTC.

V and J are TRBV19 and TRBJ1-1; D is unclear. This CDR3 is built from 15 residues. Germline V gene data show CDR1 as LNHDA and CDR2 as SQIVND (reference sequence). The ends were cut back, 4 bases at V and 4 bases at J, with 16 bases in the middle. CDR3 in amino acids: CASSRYGSGGTEAFF. CDR3 DNA: TGTGCCAGTAGTAGGTATGGGAGCGGAGGCACTGAAGCTTTCTTT. Looking up the rest from reference TRBV19 and TRBJ1-1 gives the full variable domain: DGGITQSPKYLFRKEGQNVTLSCEQNLNHDAMYWYRQDPGQGLRLIYYSQIVNDFQKGDIAEGYSVSREKKESFPLTVTSAQKNPTAFYLCASSRYGSGGTEAFFGQGTRLTVV.

This chain connects TRBV12-5 to TRBJ2-1, with a tentative D call TRBD2 (5 bases). V was clipped by 3 bases and J by 8 bases, with 14 bases between them. The CDR3 is 14 amino acids. Germline CDR1 reads LGHNT; CDR2 reads FRNRAP. CDR3 sequence reads: CASGLWLAGDEQFF. DNA of the CDR3: TGTGCTAGTGGTTTATGGCTAGCAGGCGATGAGCAGTTCTTC.

This clone came up a few times. The gene calls are TRBV7-9 and TRBJ2-5; 13 nucleotides align to TRBD2. The CDR3 is 16 residues long. In germline, CDR1 is SEHNR, CDR2 FQNEAQ (reference sequence). J was trimmed by 5 bases and V by 4 bases; bases with no gene match: 7. The CDR3 region is CASSSGLAGTGETQYF. CDR3 coding DNA: TGTGCCAGCAGCTCGGGACTAGCGGGAACAGGGGAGACCCAGTACTTC.

The V and J genes are TRBV7-2 and TRBJ2-1, with TRBD2 matching 8 bases. Germline-derived CDR1 and CDR2 are SGHTA and FQGNSA. V lost 7 bases, J lost 3 bases, and 8 bases stayed unmatched. This CDR3 spans 15 amino acids. CDR3 nucleotide sequence: TGTGCCAGCAACCGTATACGGGAGGGCTACAATGAGCAGTTCTTC. It encodes CASNRIREGYNEQFF.

The rearrangement links TRBV28 to TRBJ2-2, with D uncertain. Germline V gives CDR1 MDHEN, CDR2 SYDVKM. The CDR3 covers 11 residues. Trimming cost V 7 bases and J 4 bases, with 4 bases left between them. CDR3 nucleotide sequence: TGTGCCAGCACCAGCACCGGGGAGCTGTTTTTT. Its translation is CASTSTGELFF.